These 29 T cell receptor beta chains came from one sample sequenced in a study of cytomegalovirus exposure and HLA in healthy donors. The PCR used 60 Vbeta and 13 Jbeta primers. The table came from immunoSEQ multiplex PCR; TCRdb's copy has only in-frame clones and leaves some out. The table records approximately 110,000 clones, approximately 73% of them present only once. The material sequenced was PBMCs. The source of these receptors is a man in his 60s in good health and CMV-seropositive.

The chain couples TRBV28 to TRBJ1-2; TRBD1 is a possible D gene (5 bases). Germline V gives CDR1 MDHEN, CDR2 SYDVKM. This CDR3 is built from 14 residues. V lost 6 bases and J lost 4, with 15 bases in between. DNA for the CDR3: TGTGCCAGCAGCCTGGGGACTTTACCCTATGGCTACACCTTC. This translates into CASSLGTLPYGYTF.

This sequence joins TRBV27 and TRBJ2-5, with TRBD2 identical over 12 bases. There are 15 residues in the CDR3. Trimming cost V 3 bases and J 5 bases; bases outside gene matches: 4. Germline-derived CDR1 and CDR2 are MNHEY and SMNVEV (reference sequence). This CDR3 reads CASSFGLAGMETQYF. The CDR3, as DNA: TGTGCCAGCAGTTTTGGACTAGCGGGGATGGAGACCCAGTACTTC.

This clone came up a few times. This chain joins TRBV1 and TRBJ2-1; whether TRBD2, the table's D call, matches the DNA was not checked. TRBV1 is deemed a pseudogene. CDR3 length: 13 amino acids. The CDR3 loop reads CTSSQKLAATQFF. The CDR3 coding sequence is TGCACCAGCAGCCAGAAACTAGCGGCCACACAGTTCTTC.

CDR3 amino acids: CSVPGQANEKLFF. The CDR3, as DNA: TGCAGCGTTCCGGGACAAGCTAATGAAAAACTGTTTTTT. The chain recombines TRBV29-1 with TRBJ1-4; TRBD1 is a possible D gene (6 bases). Germline-derived CDR1 and CDR2 are SQVTM and ANQGSEA. The CDR3 spans 13 residues. Trimming shortened V by 5 bases and J by 3 bases, and 10 bases separated the two germline ends.

The CDR3 spells CASSRTGTGELFF. CDR3 in DNA: TGTGCCAGCAGCAGGACAGGGACCGGGGAGCTGTTTTTT. This chain uses TRBV5-4 with TRBJ2-2, with TRBD1 matching over 8 bases. The germline V gene encodes CDR1 SGHNT and CDR2 YYREEE (reference sequence). The CDR3 runs 13 residues. Unmatched junction bases numbered 1, after V lost 4 bases and J lost 5 bases.

The chain uses TRBV9 and TRBJ1-6; D call uncertain. This CDR3 has 14 residues. CDR1 is SGDLS and CDR2 is YYNGEE in the germline V gene. V lost 0 bases to trimming and J lost 7 bases, with 8 bases between them. The CDR3 sequence is CASSVVGKNSPLHF. DNA of the CDR3: TGTGCCAGCAGCGTAGTTGGCAAAAATTCACCCCTCCACTTT.

The rearrangement uses TRBV2 and TRBJ1-3; D not resolved. From germline, CDR1 is SNHLY and CDR2 FYNNEI. This CDR3 has 16 residues. Trimming left V 6 bases short and J 0 bases short, with 15 bases between. CDR3 sequence: CASRNPNQASGNTIYF. As DNA, the CDR3 is TGTGCCAGCAGGAACCCTAATCAGGCCTCTGGAAACACCATATATTTT.

The chain combines TRBV2 with TRBJ2-3; TRBD2 might be the D (6 bases). Germline V gene data show CDR1 as SNHLY and CDR2 as FYNNEI. This CDR3 region has 15 residues. The V end lost 8 bases, the J end lost 7 bases, and 22 bases lay between the germline ends. The CDR3, as DNA: TGTGCCAGCGTCCCACTGAGGGGCCGGGGGAATACGCAGTATTTT. It codes for CASVPLRGRGNTQYF.

The rearrangement uses TRBV7-3 and TRBJ1-2; D gene uncertain. Germline CDR1 SGHTA, CDR2 FQGTGA. The CDR3 covers 13 residues. Deletions cut 8 bases from V and 0 bases from J, with 10 bases between. CDR3 sequence (DNA): TGTGCCAGCGGTCATGCGGCTAACTATGGCTACACCTTC. This translates into CASGHAANYGYTF.

This clone has just one count. The gene calls are TRBV5-4 and TRBJ1-2; 7 bases map to TRBD1. There are 15 residues in the CDR3. Germline V gives CDR1 SGHNT, CDR2 YYREEE (reference sequence). V lost 0 bases, J lost 8 bases, and 10 bases stayed unmatched. CDR3 amino acids: CASSLAGQATVGYTF. The CDR3 DNA reads TGTGCCAGCAGCTTGGCCGGACAGGCTACAGTCGGCTACACCTTC.

Note on this clone: The same CDR3 can be traced to other DNA sequences in this sample. This chain uses TRBV2 with TRBJ1-5; tentative D call: TRBD1 (6 bases). Germline-derived CDR1 and CDR2 are SNHLY and FYNNEI. The CDR3 runs 14 residues. V dropped 8 bases and J dropped 1 base, with 12 bases sitting between them. CDR3 sequence: CASSTGTSNQPQHF. The CDR3 DNA is TGTGCCAGCTCTACAGGGACCAGCAATCAGCCCCAGCATTTT. Full variable domain (outside the CDR3, taken from reference TRBV2 and TRBJ1-5): EPEVTQTPSHQVTQMGQEVILRCVPISNHLYFYWYRQILGQKVEFLVSFYNNEISEKSEIFDDQFSVERPDGSNFTLKIRSTKLEDSAMYFCASSTGTSNQPQHFGDGTRLSIL.

V usage is TRBV5-1 and J usage is TRBJ1-1; D is unclear. Germline CDR1 and CDR2: SGHRS and YFSETQ. The CDR3 contains 13 residues. Trimming took 0 bases from V and 3 from J, leaving 6 bases between them. This CDR3 is CASSLEPDTEAFF. CDR3 bases: TGCGCCAGCAGCTTGGAACCGGACACTGAAGCTTTCTTT.

V usage is TRBV6-5 and J usage is TRBJ1-6, with D unresolved. V was clipped by 0 bases and J by 5 bases, with 5 bases between them. From germline, CDR1 is MNHEY and CDR2 SVGAGI. The length of the CDR3 is 14 residues. CDR3 loop: CASSYSQNNSPLHF. The CDR3 region has the DNA TGTGCCAGCAGTTACTCACAAAATAATTCACCCCTCCACTTT.

The V call is TRBV6-1, the J call TRBJ1-6, with a weak D call TRBD1 (5 bases). Germline V gene sequence: CDR1 MNHNS, CDR2 SASEGT. This CDR3 spans 15 amino acids. V was trimmed by 5 bases and J by 0 bases, leaving 8 bases between them. The CDR3 region has the DNA TGTGCCAGCAGTACCCAGGGCTCCTATAATTCACCCCTCCACTTT. Translated: CASSTQGSYNSPLHF.

The V gene is TRBV5-1, the J gene TRBJ2-5, with 7 nucleotides matching TRBD1. Per germline, CDR1 SGHRS and CDR2 YFSETQ. V shed 3 bases, J shed 1 base, and the junction held 3 bases outside the gene matches. This CDR3 has 14 amino acids. CDR3 nucleotide sequence: TGCGCCAGCAGCTCCACAGGGGCCCAAGAGACCCAGTACTTC. This encodes CASSSTGAQETQYF.

This chain joins TRBV5-1 and TRBJ1-6, with 7 bases lining up with TRBD1. Losses at the gene ends were 4 bases for V and 8 bases for J; bases not matched to a gene: 9. There are 15 residues in the CDR3. CDR1 and CDR2 from the germline V gene are SGHRS and YFSETQ. The CDR3 reads CASSKQGRLDSPLHF. The CDR3 nucleotides are TGCGCCAGCAGCAAACAGGGGAGGCTGGATTCACCCCTCCACTTT.

The CDR3 DNA is TGTGCCTGGGGGAGGGGCCTTTATGGCTACACCTTC. This encodes CAWGRGLYGYTF. The rearrangement joins TRBV28 to TRBJ1-2, with TRBD1 as a possible D gene (5 bases). V shed 11 bases and J shed 5 bases, with 15 bases lying between them. From germline, CDR1 is MDHEN and CDR2 SYDVKM. The CDR3 extends over 12 amino acids.

The rearrangement uses TRBV6-5 and TRBJ1-5, with D tentatively TRBD1 (6 bases). This CDR3 spans 14 amino acids. Germline assignment: CDR1 MNHEY and CDR2 SVGAGI. V lost 3 bases, J lost 7 bases, and 13 bases lay in between. The CDR3 loop reads CASSYGQGQQPQHF. The DNA for the CDR3 is TGTGCCAGCAGTTATGGGCAGGGGCAGCAGCCCCAGCATTTT.

Comments on this clone: The same CDR3 also results from other DNA sequences found in this sample. The V call is TRBV7-9, the J call TRBJ2-7; 8 positions agree with TRBD1. This CDR3 is built from 14 residues. V lost 5 bases and J lost 0; bases outside the gene matches: 3. The germline V gene has CDR1 SEHNR and CDR2 FQNEAQ (reference sequence). CDR3 loop: CASSTGGSSYEQYF. In nucleotides, the CDR3 is TGTGCCAGCAGCACAGGGGGGTCCTCCTACGAGCAGTACTTC.

This clone has a handful of counts. The chain joins TRBV5-1 to TRBJ1-1; 7 bases fit TRBD1. V was pared by 5 bases and J by 0 bases, with 1 base of the junction left unmatched. CDR1 and CDR2 from the germline V gene are SGHRS and YFSETQ. The CDR3 has 13 amino acids. The CDR3 DNA follows: TGCGCCAGCAGGGGACAGATGAACACTGAAGCTTTCTTT. Amino acids: CASRGQMNTEAFF.

The chain employs TRBV5-6 and TRBJ2-3; no firm D call. CDR1 and CDR2 (germline): SGHDT, YYEEEE. V dropped 4 bases and J dropped 6 bases, with 12 bases sitting between them. The CDR3 runs 13 residues. CDR3 region: CASSPQLRDTQYF. Written as DNA, the CDR3 is TGTGCCAGCAGCCCGCAACTCAGGGATACGCAGTATTTT.

The chain carries TRBV5-6 and TRBJ2-7; TRBD1 matches at 9 bases. Germline lookup yields CDR1 SGHDT and CDR2 YYEEEE. V shed 4 bases and J 1 base; nucleotides not matched to a gene: 18. CDR3 size: 19 residues. This chain's CDR3 is CASSPRPGQGFGWSYEQYF. The CDR3 DNA reads TGTGCCAGCAGCCCGCGACCGGGACAGGGATTCGGTTGGTCCTACGAGCAGTACTTC. Based on the CDR3 plus reference TRBV5-6 and TRBJ2-7, the full variable domain is DAGVTQSPTHLIKTRGQQVTLRCSPKSGHDTVSWYQQALGQGPQFIFQYYEEEERQRGNFPDRFSGHQFPNYSSELNVNALLLGDSALYLCASSPRPGQGFGWSYEQYFGPGTRLTVT.

The rearrangement uses TRBV30 and TRBJ1-3; 9 bases map to TRBD1. The V gene end was trimmed by 0 bases and the J gene end by 4 bases; junction bases not matched to a gene: 4. CDR3 length: 15 amino acids. Germline V gives CDR1 GTSNPN, CDR2 SVGIG (reference sequence). The CDR3 region is CAWSVRTGAGNTIYF. The CDR3 DNA reads TGTGCCTGGAGTGTACGGACAGGGGCAGGAAACACCATATATTTT. The whole variable domain, filled in from reference TRBV30 and TRBJ1-3, reads SQTIHQWPATLVQPVGSPLSLECTVEGTSNPNLYWYRQAAGRGLQLLFYSVGIGQISSEVPQNLSASRPQDRQFILSSKKLLLSDSGFYLCAWSVRTGAGNTIYFGEGSWLTVV.

The chain is built from TRBV5-1 and TRBJ1-3; no definite D call. Trimming removed 3 bases from V and 2 bases from J, with 6 bases in between. The CDR3 sequence is 13 residues long. The germline V gene encodes CDR1 SGHRS and CDR2 YFSETQ. In DNA form, the CDR3 reads TGCGCCAGCAGCTCATCAACTGGAAACACCATATATTTT. Protein: CASSSSTGNTIYF.

This rearrangement joins TRBV15 to TRBJ2-5; D uncertain. Trimming took off 1 base at V and 0 bases at J, with 6 bases between the two ends. The CDR3 has 14 residues. The V gene's germline CDR1 is LNHNV and CDR2 YYDKDF (reference sequence). CDR3 residues: CATSRVANQETQYF. The CDR3 region has the DNA TGTGCCACCAGCAGAGTGGCCAACCAAGAGACCCAGTACTTC.

The chain carries TRBV19 and TRBJ1-4, with D tentatively TRBD1 (6 bases). CDR1 is LNHDA, CDR2 SQIVND, per germline (reference sequence). V was pared by 7 bases and J by 2 bases, with 14 bases between. The CDR3 spans 15 residues. In DNA form, the CDR3 reads TGTGCCAGTAAGCGGGGGCTGGAGACTAATGAAAAACTGTTTTTT. Its protein product is CASKRGLETNEKLFF.

This clone was seen just once. The chain employs TRBV4-2 and TRBJ2-7, with D hard to call. The length of the CDR3 is 13 residues. The germline V gene encodes CDR1 LGHNA and CDR2 YNFKEQ. V gave up 3 bases and J gave up 3 bases, with 9 bases separating them. The CDR3 DNA sequence: TGTGCCAGCAGCCACCAGGTTAACTACGAGCAGTACTTC. Its protein is CASSHQVNYEQYF.

The rearrangement links TRBV19 to TRBJ2-7; 7 bases agree with TRBD1. Trimming at V came to 6 bases and at J to 3 bases, leaving 5 bases not matched to a gene. Germline V gene sequence: CDR1 LNHDA, CDR2 SQIVND (reference sequence). This CDR3 is built from 13 residues. The CDR3 nucleotides are TGTGCCAGTAGACCGGGACAGCGCTACGAGCAGTACTTC. This gives the protein CASRPGQRYEQYF.

The rearrangement links TRBV2 to TRBJ1-4; possibly TRBD1 for D (5 bases). V was trimmed by 3 bases and J by 10 bases, leaving 15 bases between them. Germline CDR1 SNHLY, CDR2 FYNNEI. The CDR3 has 14 residues. CDR3 residues: CASSEGRVEGKLFF. As DNA, the CDR3 is TGTGCCAGCAGTGAGGGCAGGGTGGAGGGAAAACTGTTTTTT. Looking up the rest from reference TRBV2 and TRBJ1-4 gives the full variable domain: EPEVTQTPSHQVTQMGQEVILRCVPISNHLYFYWYRQILGQKVEFLVSFYNNEISEKSEIFDDQFSVERPDGSNFTLKIRSTKLEDSAMYFCASSEGRVEGKLFFGSGTQLSVL.